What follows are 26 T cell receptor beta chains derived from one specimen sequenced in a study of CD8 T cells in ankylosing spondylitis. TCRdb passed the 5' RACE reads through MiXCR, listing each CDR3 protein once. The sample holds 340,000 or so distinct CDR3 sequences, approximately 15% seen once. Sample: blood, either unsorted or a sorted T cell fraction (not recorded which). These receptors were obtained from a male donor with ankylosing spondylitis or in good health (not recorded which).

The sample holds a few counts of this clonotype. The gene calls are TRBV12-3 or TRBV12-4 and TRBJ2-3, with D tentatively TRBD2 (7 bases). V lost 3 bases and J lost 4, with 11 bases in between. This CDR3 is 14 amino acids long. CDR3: CASSFGGGADTQYF. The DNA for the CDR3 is TGTGCCAGCAGTTTCGGCGGGGGCGCAGATACGCAGTATTTT.

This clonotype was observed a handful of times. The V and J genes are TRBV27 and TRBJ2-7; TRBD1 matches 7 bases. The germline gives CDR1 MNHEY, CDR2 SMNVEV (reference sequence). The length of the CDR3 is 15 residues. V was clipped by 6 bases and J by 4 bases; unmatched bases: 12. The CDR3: CASRRTGTVLYEQYF. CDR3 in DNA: TGTGCCAGCAGGCGTACCGGGACAGTGCTTTACGAGCAGTACTTC.

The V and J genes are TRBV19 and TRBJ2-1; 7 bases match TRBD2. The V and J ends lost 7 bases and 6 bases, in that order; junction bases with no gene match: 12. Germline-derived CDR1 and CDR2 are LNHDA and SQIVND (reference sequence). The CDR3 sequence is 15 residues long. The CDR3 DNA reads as TGTGCCAGTACCTCCTGGAGGGAGGGGTTCAATGAGCAGTTCTTC. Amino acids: CASTSWREGFNEQFF. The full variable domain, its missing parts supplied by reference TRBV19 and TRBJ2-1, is DGGITQSPKYLFRKEGQNVTLSCEQNLNHDAMYWYRQDPGQGLRLIYYSQIVNDFQKGDIAEGYSVSREKKESFPLTVTSAQKNPTAFYLCASTSWREGFNEQFFGPGTRLTVL.

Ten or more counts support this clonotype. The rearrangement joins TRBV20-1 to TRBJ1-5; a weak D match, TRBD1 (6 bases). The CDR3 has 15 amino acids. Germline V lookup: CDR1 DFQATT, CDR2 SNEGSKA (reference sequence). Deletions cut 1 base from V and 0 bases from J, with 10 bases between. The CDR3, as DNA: TGCAGTGCTAGAGTGTCAGGGGTTAGCAATCAGCCCCAGCATTTT. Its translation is CSARVSGVSNQPQHF.

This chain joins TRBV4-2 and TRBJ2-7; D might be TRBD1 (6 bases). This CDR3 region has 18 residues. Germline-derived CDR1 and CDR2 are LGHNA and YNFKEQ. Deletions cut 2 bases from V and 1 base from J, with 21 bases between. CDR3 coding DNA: TGTGCCAGCAGCCAACTCCCAGCTCGGACAGCCGAGTCCTACGAGCAGTACTTC. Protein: CASSQLPARTAESYEQYF.

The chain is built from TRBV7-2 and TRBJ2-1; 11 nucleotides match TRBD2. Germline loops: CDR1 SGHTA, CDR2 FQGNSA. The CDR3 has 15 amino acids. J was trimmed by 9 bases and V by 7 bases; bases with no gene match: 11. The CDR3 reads CASILAGGFVGEQFF. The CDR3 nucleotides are TGTGCCAGCATATTAGCGGGAGGGTTTGTCGGTGAGCAGTTCTTC.

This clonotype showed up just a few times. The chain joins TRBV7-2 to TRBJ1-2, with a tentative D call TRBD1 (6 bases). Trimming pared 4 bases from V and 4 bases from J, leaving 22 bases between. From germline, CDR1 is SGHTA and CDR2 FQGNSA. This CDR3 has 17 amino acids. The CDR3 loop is CASSSYGRGKEGYGYTF. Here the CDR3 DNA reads TGTGCCAGCAGCTCTTATGGCAGGGGAAAAGAAGGCTATGGCTACACCTTC.

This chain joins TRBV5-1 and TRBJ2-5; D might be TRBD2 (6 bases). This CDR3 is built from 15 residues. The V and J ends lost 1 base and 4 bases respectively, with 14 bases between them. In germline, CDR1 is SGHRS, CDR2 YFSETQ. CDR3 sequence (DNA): TGCGCCAGCAGCTTGAGTGTTGGGCGGGGAGAGACCCAGTACTTC. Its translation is CASSLSVGRGETQYF. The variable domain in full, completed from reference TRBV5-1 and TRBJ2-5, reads KAGVTQTPRYLIKTRGQQVTLSCSPISGHRSVSWYQQTPGQGLQFLFEYFSETQRNKGNFPGRFSGRQFSNSRSEMNVSTLELGDSALYLCASSLSVGRGETQYFGPGTRLLVL.

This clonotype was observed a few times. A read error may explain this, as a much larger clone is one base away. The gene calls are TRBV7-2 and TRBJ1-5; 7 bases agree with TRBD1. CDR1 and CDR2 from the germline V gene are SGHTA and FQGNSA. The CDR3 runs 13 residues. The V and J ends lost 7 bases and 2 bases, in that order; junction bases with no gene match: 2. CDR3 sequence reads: CASNDRGNQPQHF. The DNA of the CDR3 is TGTGCCAGCAACGACAGGGGCAATCAGCCCCAGCATTTT. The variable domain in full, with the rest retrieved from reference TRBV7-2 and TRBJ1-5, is GAGVSQSPSNKVTEKGKDVELRCDPISGHTALYWYRQSLGQGLEFLIYFQGNSAPDKSGLPSDRFSAERTGGSVSTLTIQRTQQEDSAVYLCASNDRGNQPQHFGDGTRLSIL.

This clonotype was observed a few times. CDR3 DNA: TGTGCCAGCAGTTACTCGACGGTGCACTCCTACGAGCAGTACTTC. Amino acid sequence: CASSYSTVHSYEQYF. This chain joins TRBV6-5 and TRBJ2-7, with unresolved D. The CDR3 extends over 15 amino acids. CDR1 MNHEY and CDR2 SVGAGI come from the germline V gene. The ends were cut back, 0 bases at V and 0 bases at J, with 9 bases in the middle.

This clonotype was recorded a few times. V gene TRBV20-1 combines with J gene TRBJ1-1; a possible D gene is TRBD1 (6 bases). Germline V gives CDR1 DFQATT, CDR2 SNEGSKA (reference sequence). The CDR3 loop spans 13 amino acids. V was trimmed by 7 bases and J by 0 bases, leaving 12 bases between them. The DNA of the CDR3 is TGCAGTGTCAGGGGTTTACTGAACACTGAAGCTTTCTTT. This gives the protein CSVRGLLNTEAFF.

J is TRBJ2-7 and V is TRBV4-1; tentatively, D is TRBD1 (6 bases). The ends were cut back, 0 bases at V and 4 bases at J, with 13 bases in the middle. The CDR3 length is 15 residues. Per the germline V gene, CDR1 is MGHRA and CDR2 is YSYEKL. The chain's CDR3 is CASSQERKRGYEQYF. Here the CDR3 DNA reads TGCGCCAGCAGCCAAGAACGGAAGAGGGGGTACGAGCAGTACTTC.

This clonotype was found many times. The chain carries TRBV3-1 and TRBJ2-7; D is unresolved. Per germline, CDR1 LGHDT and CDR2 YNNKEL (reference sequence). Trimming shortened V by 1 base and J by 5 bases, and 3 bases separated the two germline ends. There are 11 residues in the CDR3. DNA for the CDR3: TGTGCCAGCAGCCAAGTAAACGAGCAGTACTTC. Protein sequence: CASSQVNEQYF.

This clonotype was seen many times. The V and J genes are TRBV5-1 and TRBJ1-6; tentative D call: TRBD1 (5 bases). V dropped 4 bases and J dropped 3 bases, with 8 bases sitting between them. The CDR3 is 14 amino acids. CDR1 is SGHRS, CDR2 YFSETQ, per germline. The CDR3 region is CASSGDSYNSPLHF. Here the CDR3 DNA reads TGCGCCAGCAGCGGAGACAGCTATAATTCACCCCTCCACTTT.

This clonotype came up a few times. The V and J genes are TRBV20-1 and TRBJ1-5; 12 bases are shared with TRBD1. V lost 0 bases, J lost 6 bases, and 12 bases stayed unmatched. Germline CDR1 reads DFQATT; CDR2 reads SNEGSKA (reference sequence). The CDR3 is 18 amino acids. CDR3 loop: CSARDLRDRGRRSQPQHF. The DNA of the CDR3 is TGCAGTGCTAGAGATCTTCGGGACAGGGGGCGCCGCAGTCAGCCCCAGCATTTT.

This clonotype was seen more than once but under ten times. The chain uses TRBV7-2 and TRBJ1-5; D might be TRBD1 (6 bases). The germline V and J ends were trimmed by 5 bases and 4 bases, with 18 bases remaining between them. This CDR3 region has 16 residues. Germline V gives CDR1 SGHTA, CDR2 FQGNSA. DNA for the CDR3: TGTGCCAGCAGCACAGCCGGGGGGGCTAGGAATCAGCCCCAGCATTTT. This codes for CASSTAGGARNQPQHF.

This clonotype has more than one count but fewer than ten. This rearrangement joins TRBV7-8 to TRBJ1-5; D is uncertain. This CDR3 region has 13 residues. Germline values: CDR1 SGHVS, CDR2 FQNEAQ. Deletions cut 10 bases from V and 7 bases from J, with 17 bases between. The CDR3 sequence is CATAYDTSQPQHF. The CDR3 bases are TGTGCCACGGCTTATGACACTTCACAGCCCCAGCATTTT.

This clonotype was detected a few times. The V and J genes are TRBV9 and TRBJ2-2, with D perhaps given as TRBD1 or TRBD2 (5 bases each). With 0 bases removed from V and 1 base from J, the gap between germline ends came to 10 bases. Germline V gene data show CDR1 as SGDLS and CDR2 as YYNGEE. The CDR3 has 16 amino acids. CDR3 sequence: CASSVDGGRNTGELFF. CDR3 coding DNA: TGTGCCAGCAGCGTAGATGGGGGTAGGAACACCGGGGAGCTGTTTTTT.

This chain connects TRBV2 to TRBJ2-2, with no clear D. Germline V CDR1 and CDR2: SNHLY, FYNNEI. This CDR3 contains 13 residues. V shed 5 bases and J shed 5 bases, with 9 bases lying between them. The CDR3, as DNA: TGTGCCAGCAGTTGGGTGGAGACCGGGGAGCTGTTTTTT. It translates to CASSWVETGELFF.

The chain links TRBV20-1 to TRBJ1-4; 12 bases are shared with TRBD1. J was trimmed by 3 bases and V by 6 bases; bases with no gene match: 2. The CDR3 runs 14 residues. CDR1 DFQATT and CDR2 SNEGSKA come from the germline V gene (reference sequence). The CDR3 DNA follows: TGCAGTGCGGGACAGGGGGCGGCTAATGAAAAACTGTTTTTT. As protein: CSAGQGAANEKLFF.

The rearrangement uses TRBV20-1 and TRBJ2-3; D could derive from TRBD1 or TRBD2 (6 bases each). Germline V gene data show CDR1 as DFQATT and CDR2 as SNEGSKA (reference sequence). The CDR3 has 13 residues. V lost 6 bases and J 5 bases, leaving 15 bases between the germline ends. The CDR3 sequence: CSARWGARDTQYF. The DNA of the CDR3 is TGCAGTGCACGGTGGGGGGCAAGAGATACGCAGTATTTT.

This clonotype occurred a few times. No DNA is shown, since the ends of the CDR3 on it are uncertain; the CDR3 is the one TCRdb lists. CDR3: CASSFLAGGDTHYGYTF. The rearrangement uses TRBV12-3 or TRBV12-4 and TRBJ1-2; the table calls TRBD1, which could not be checked here. The CDR3 region is 17 residues in length, termini included.

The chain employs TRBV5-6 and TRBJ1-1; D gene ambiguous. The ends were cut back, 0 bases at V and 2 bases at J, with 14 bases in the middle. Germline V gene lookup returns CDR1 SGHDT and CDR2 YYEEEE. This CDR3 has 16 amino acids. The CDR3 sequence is CASSLAGKWSNTEAFF. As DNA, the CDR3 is TGTGCCAGCAGCTTGGCCGGTAAGTGGAGTAACACTGAAGCTTTCTTT.

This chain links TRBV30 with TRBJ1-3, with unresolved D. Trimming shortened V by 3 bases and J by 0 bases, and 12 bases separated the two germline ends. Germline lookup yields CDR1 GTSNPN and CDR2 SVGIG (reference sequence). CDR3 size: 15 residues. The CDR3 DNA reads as TGTGCCTGGAGCCCTAGAGCCTCCTCTGGAAACACCATATATTTT. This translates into CAWSPRASSGNTIYF. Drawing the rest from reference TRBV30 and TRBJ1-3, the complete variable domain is SQTIHQWPATLVQPVGSPLSLECTVEGTSNPNLYWYRQAAGRGLQLLFYSVGIGQISSEVPQNLSASRPQDRQFILSSKKLLLSDSGFYLCAWSPRASSGNTIYFGEGSWLTVV.

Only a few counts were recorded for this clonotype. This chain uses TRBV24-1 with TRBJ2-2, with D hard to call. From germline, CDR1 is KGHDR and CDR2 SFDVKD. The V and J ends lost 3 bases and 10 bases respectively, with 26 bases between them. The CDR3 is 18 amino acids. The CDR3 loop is CATSDPLTYQDRLVELFF. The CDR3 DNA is TGTGCCACCAGTGATCCGCTCACATACCAGGATCGTCTTGTGGAGCTGTTTTTT.

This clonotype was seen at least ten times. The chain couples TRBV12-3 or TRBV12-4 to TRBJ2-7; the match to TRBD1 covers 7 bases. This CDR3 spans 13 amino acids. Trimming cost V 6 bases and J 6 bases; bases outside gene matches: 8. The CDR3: CASSRDRVREQYF. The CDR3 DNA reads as TGTGCCAGCAGCCGCGACAGGGTCCGCGAGCAGTACTTC.